The 30 T cell receptor beta chains presented below share a single source sample, sequenced in a study of OX40 agonist ivuxolimab in advanced cancers. The assay was immunoSEQ multiplex PCR, and TCRdb's table has in-frame clones only and misses some. The sample lists 59,000 or so clones, approximately 80% occurring once. This specimen was CD4+ or CD8+ T cells sorted from blood, taken in a trial of the OX40 agonist ivuxolimab. These receptors originate from an adult with an advanced solid tumor such as melanoma, head and neck, liver or kidney cancer.

The V call is TRBV12-5, the J call TRBJ2-7; D is uncertain. V lost 6 bases and J lost 1, with 7 bases in between. This CDR3 contains 12 residues. Per the germline V gene, CDR1 is LGHNT and CDR2 is FRNRAP. CDR3 bases: TGTGCTAGTGGCCCTAATTCCTACGAGCAGTACTTC. Protein: CASGPNSYEQYF.

This clone was found a few times. This rearrangement joins TRBV5-8 to TRBJ1-2; perhaps TRBD1 as D (6 bases). Per germline, CDR1 SGHTS and CDR2 YDEGEE. Trimming removed 2 bases from V and 8 bases from J, with 22 bases in between. This CDR3 has 16 residues. For the CDR3, the DNA is TGTGCCAGCAGCTTAGCGCTGGGGGGCAGGGAGGGCGGCTACACCTTC. Protein sequence: CASSLALGGREGGYTF.

The rearrangement joins TRBV6-1 to TRBJ1-2, with a weak D call TRBD1 (5 bases). The CDR3 consists of 16 residues. The germline CDR1 and CDR2 sequences are MNHNS and SASEGT. V gave up 3 bases and J gave up 6 bases, with 20 bases separating them. CDR3 sequence: CASSDRWQGTTHGYTF. The CDR3 DNA reads TGTGCCAGCAGTGATAGGTGGCAGGGAACGACACATGGCTACACCTTC.

The rearrangement uses TRBV5-1 and TRBJ2-2, with D possibly being TRBD1 (5 bases). Trimming took 2 bases from V and 8 from J, leaving 22 bases between them. The CDR3 loop spans 17 amino acids. CDR1 and CDR2 from the germline V gene are SGHRS and YFSETQ. Here the CDR3 DNA reads TGCGCCAGCAGCTTTGAAGGGCTGGGGCGCGATCTAGGGGAGCTGTTTTTT. This gives the protein CASSFEGLGRDLGELFF.

The DNA of the CDR3 is TGTGCCAGCAGTTTGGGCAGGATGAGAGCCAAAAACATTCAGTACTTC. It is translated as CASSLGRMRAKNIQYF. The J gene is TRBJ2-4, the V gene TRBV28; unclear D gene. V was trimmed by 3 bases and J by 0 bases, leaving 12 bases between them. The CDR3 runs 16 residues. Germline CDR1 MDHEN, CDR2 SYDVKM. The whole variable domain, remainder taken from reference TRBV28 and TRBJ2-4, is DVKVTQSSRYLVKRTGEKVFLECVQDMDHENMFWYRQDPGLGLRLIYFSYDVKMKEKGDIPEGYSVSREKKERFSLILESASTNQTSMYLCASSLGRMRAKNIQYFGAGTRLSVL.

This clone has just a few counts. CDR3 nucleotide sequence: TGTGCCAGCAGTTTAAGACAGGGTGTTTACGAGCAGTACTTC. Translated, it gives CASSLRQGVYEQYF. J is TRBJ2-7 and V is TRBV27; 7 bases are shared with TRBD1. This CDR3 spans 14 amino acids. Germline V CDR1 and CDR2: MNHEY, SMNVEV (reference sequence). V was clipped by 2 bases and J by 4 bases; unmatched bases: 5.

V usage is TRBV20-1 and J usage is TRBJ2-5; D is undetermined. Germline V lookup: CDR1 DFQATT, CDR2 SNEGSKA (reference sequence). V shed 5 bases and J shed 2 bases, with 6 bases lying between them. The CDR3 totals 11 residues. CDR3 residues: CSAQRQETQYF. For the CDR3, the DNA is TGCAGTGCTCAAAGACAAGAGACCCAGTACTTC.

J is TRBJ1-3 and V is TRBV6-6, with TRBD1 identical over 9 bases. Germline assignment: CDR1 MNHNY and CDR2 SVGAGI (reference sequence). V was clipped by 6 bases and J by 4 bases; unmatched bases: 7. The CDR3 totals 15 residues. Written as DNA, the CDR3 is TGTGCCAGCAGGGGACAGGGCTCGGGCGGAAACACCATATATTTT. This encodes CASRGQGSGGNTIYF.

The CDR3 loop reads CASSTDVVTEAFF. CDR3 in DNA: TGTGCCAGCAGCACGGACGTCGTCACTGAAGCTTTCTTT. V usage is TRBV7-2 and J usage is TRBJ1-1, with unresolved D. The CDR3 spans 13 residues. CDR1 SGHTA and CDR2 FQGNSA come from the germline V gene. V dropped 5 bases and J dropped 4 bases, with 11 bases sitting between them.

By share of the sample, this clone is medium-sized. The rearrangement uses TRBV30 and TRBJ1-5; D unresolved. CDR1 and CDR2 (germline): GTSNPN, SVGIG (reference sequence). CDR3 size: 13 residues. The V end lost 3 bases, the J end lost 4 bases, and 10 bases lay between the germline ends. The CDR3 nucleotides read TGTGCCTGGAGCGGTCAGCAGAATCAGCCCCAGCATTTT. This encodes CAWSGQQNQPQHF.

The V call is TRBV7-9, the J call TRBJ2-7; 9 bases are shared with TRBD1. Per the germline V gene, CDR1 is SEHNR and CDR2 is FQNEAQ (reference sequence). After removal of 4 bases from V and 3 bases from J, the junction contained 7 bases not matched to a gene. The CDR3 length is 15 residues. CDR3 sequence: CASSSRQGGFYEQYF. In DNA, the CDR3 is TGTGCCAGCAGCTCGAGACAGGGGGGCTTCTACGAGCAGTACTTC.

This clone was seen a handful of times. This CDR3 reads CASSSGGSYNEQFF. CDR3 sequence (DNA): TGTGCCAGCAGCTCCGGGGGTTCCTACAATGAGCAGTTCTTC. V is TRBV5-8 and J is TRBJ2-1, with a weak D call TRBD2 (6 bases). Trimming left V 3 bases short and J 1 base short, with 8 bases between. Germline loops: CDR1 SGHTS, CDR2 YDEGEE. The CDR3 extends over 14 amino acids.

The chain is built from TRBV10-1 and TRBJ2-1; D call uncertain. V lost 6 bases to trimming and J lost 2 bases, with 20 bases between them. The CDR3 spans 17 residues. Germline values: CDR1 WNHNN, CDR2 SYGVQD (reference sequence). The CDR3 DNA is TGCGCCAGCAGCGATACCCACAGTGTTGTTACCTACAATGAGCAGTTCTTC. Translating it yields CASSDTHSVVTYNEQFF.

The chain couples TRBV5-1 to TRBJ1-2; no firm D call. Trimming shortened V by 4 bases and J by 3 bases, and 16 bases separated the two germline ends. Germline lookup yields CDR1 SGHRS and CDR2 YFSETQ. CDR3 size: 15 residues. The CDR3 spells CASSLEPLADYGYTF. The DNA of the CDR3 is TGCGCCAGCAGCCTGGAACCCTTGGCGGACTATGGCTACACCTTC.

This clone was counted only a few times. This chain links TRBV5-6 with TRBJ2-1, with TRBD1 as a possible D gene (5 bases). V dropped 5 bases and J dropped 9 bases, with 12 bases sitting between them. The CDR3 spans 12 residues. Germline CDR1 SGHDT, CDR2 YYEEEE. CDR3 in DNA: TGTGCCAGCAGTTGGACAAAGGTTGAGCAGTTCTTC. Encoded protein: CASSWTKVEQFF.

This clone has a single count. The V and J genes are TRBV6-1 and TRBJ2-1; a possible D gene is TRBD2 (5 bases). Germline CDR1 is MNHNS and CDR2 is SASEGT. The V and J ends lost 8 bases and 4 bases respectively, with 6 bases between them. This CDR3 spans 11 amino acids. Here the CDR3 DNA reads TGTGCCAGCCGGGGTTACAATGAGCAGTTCTTC. This codes for CASRGYNEQFF.

The chain combines TRBV19 with TRBJ2-1; weak D call: TRBD2 (6 bases). The V gene's germline CDR1 is LNHDA and CDR2 SQIVND (reference sequence). V lost 4 bases, J lost 8 bases, and 12 bases lay in between. This CDR3 comprises 13 residues. Here the CDR3 DNA reads TGTGCCAGTAGTAGGGAGGACCTATATGAGCAGTTCTTC. Translation gives CASSREDLYEQFF.

The chain uses TRBV30 and TRBJ1-1; a weak D match, TRBD1 (5 bases). V was pared by 2 bases and J by 1 base, with 11 bases between. In germline, CDR1 is GTSNPN, CDR2 SVGIG (reference sequence). The CDR3 runs 14 residues. The CDR3 is CAWSRTLANTEAFF. Written as DNA, the CDR3 is TGTGCCTGGAGTCGGACACTCGCGAACACTGAAGCTTTCTTT.

The J gene is TRBJ1-5, the V gene TRBV28; 10 positions agree with TRBD1. After removal of 6 bases from V and 7 bases from J, the junction contained 9 bases not matched to a gene. The length of the CDR3 is 15 residues. Per the germline V gene, CDR1 is MDHEN and CDR2 is SYDVKM. The DNA for the CDR3 is TGTGCCAGCAGGCCCTCGGACAGGGGGAGACAGCCCCAGCATTTT. It codes for CASRPSDRGRQPQHF.

V is TRBV7-3 and J is TRBJ2-1, with TRBD2 matching over 10 bases. This CDR3 has 14 residues. From germline, CDR1 is SGHTA and CDR2 FQGTGA. Trimming at V came to 5 bases and at J to 8 bases, leaving 6 bases not matched to a gene. In DNA, the CDR3 is TGTGCCAGCAGCCCGGGACTAGCGTTGGATGAGCAGTTCTTC. Translation: CASSPGLALDEQFF.

This chain joins TRBV5-1 and TRBJ2-3, with unresolved D. With 6 bases removed from V and 2 bases from J, the gap between germline ends came to 7 bases. The V gene's germline CDR1 is SGHRS and CDR2 YFSETQ. The length of the CDR3 is 12 residues. This CDR3 reads CASTPNTDTQYF. In nucleotides, the CDR3 is TGCGCCAGCACCCCAAACACAGATACGCAGTATTTT.

The V and J genes are TRBV19 and TRBJ2-7; D perhaps matches TRBD2 (6 bases). The length of the CDR3 is 19 residues. The ends were cut back, 3 bases at V and 2 bases at J, with 26 bases in the middle. Germline values: CDR1 LNHDA, CDR2 SQIVND (reference sequence). The CDR3 is CASSIFTHSGTEVPYEQYF. CDR3 sequence (DNA): TGTGCCAGTAGTATTTTCACTCACTCCGGGACTGAGGTTCCCTACGAGCAGTACTTC.

The CDR3 coding sequence is TGTGCCAGCAGCCGCTGGGAACGACAGGGGAATGAAAAACTGTTTTTT. Translated, it gives CASSRWERQGNEKLFF. The chain combines TRBV7-2 with TRBJ1-4, with 8 bases identical to TRBD1. Germline V gene data show CDR1 as SGHTA and CDR2 as FQGNSA. The CDR3 totals 16 residues. V was pared by 5 bases and J by 5 bases, with 10 bases of the junction left unmatched.

This chain links TRBV4-3 with TRBJ2-2; TRBD2 matches at 12 bases. Germline CDR1 LGHNA, CDR2 YSLEER. The CDR3 is made up of 18 amino acids. The V gene end was trimmed by 1 base and the J gene end by 0 bases; junction bases not matched to a gene: 3. The CDR3 bases are TGCGCCAGCAGCCAAGTACTAGCGGGGGGTTCGAACACCGGGGAGCTGTTTTTT. It yields the protein CASSQVLAGGSNTGELFF.

This chain connects TRBV13 to TRBJ2-7; a weak D match, TRBD1 (6 bases). Germline V CDR1 and CDR2: PRHDT, FYEKMQ (reference sequence). Trimming removed 1 base at V and 2 bases at J, with 9 bases between. This CDR3 spans 14 amino acids. The CDR3 DNA reads TGTGCCAGCAGCTTAGCAGGGGCTCCCTACGAGCAGTACTTC. It encodes CASSLAGAPYEQYF. Full variable domain (missing parts from reference TRBV13 and TRBJ2-7): AAGVIQSPRHLIKEKRETATLKCYPIPRHDTVYWYQQGPGQDPQFLISFYEKMQSDKGSIPDRFSAQQFSDYHSELNMSSLELGDSALYFCASSLAGAPYEQYFGPGTRLTVT.

This clone was recorded only once. V and J are TRBV19 and TRBJ2-7, with a tentative D call TRBD1 (6 bases). The V gene lost 7 bases and the J gene lost 6 bases, with 13 bases spanning the gap. From germline, CDR1 is LNHDA and CDR2 SQIVND (reference sequence). The CDR3 runs to 12 residues. The CDR3 DNA is TGTGCCAGTATGGGACAAGTCCCCGAGCAGTACTTC. This encodes CASMGQVPEQYF.

This clone appeared a single time. V usage is TRBV7-9 and J usage is TRBJ2-3; the match to TRBD2 covers 12 bases. J lost 0 bases, V lost 5 bases, and 0 bases had no gene match. The germline gives CDR1 SEHNR, CDR2 FQNEAQ (reference sequence). This CDR3 contains 15 residues. The CDR3 DNA is TGTGCCAGCAGCGGACTAGCGGGAAGCACAGATACGCAGTATTTT. It specifies CASSGLAGSTDTQYF.

The chain couples TRBV7-2 to TRBJ2-3; D ambiguous. V lost 1 base to trimming and J lost 0 bases, with 5 bases between them. Per germline, CDR1 SGHTA and CDR2 FQGNSA. CDR3 length: 14 amino acids. The CDR3 loop is CASSLEQSTDTQYF. CDR3 nucleotide sequence: TGTGCCAGCAGCTTAGAGCAGAGCACAGATACGCAGTATTTT.

This clone was found once. V is TRBV11-3 and J is TRBJ2-3; 12 nucleotides agree with TRBD2. The junction had 2 bases not matched to a gene; V was cut back by 2 bases and J by 5 bases. CDR3 length equals 15 residues. The germline CDR1 and CDR2 sequences are SGHNT and YENEEA. The CDR3 spells CASSLLAGGVDTQYF. The CDR3 DNA follows: TGTGCCAGCAGCTTACTAGCGGGAGGGGTAGATACGCAGTATTTT. Based on the CDR3 plus reference TRBV11-3 and TRBJ2-3, the full variable domain is EAGVVQSPRYKIIEKKQPVAFWCNPISGHNTLYWYLQNLGQGPELLIRYENEEAVDDSQLPKDRFSAERLKGVDSTLKIQPAELGDSAVYLCASSLLAGGVDTQYFGPGTRLTVL.

The chain joins TRBV7-9 to TRBJ2-1; tentative D call: TRBD2 (5 bases). Trimming removed 5 bases at V and 6 bases at J, with 8 bases between. The CDR3 is 12 residues long. CDR1 and CDR2 from the germline V gene are SEHNR and FQNEAQ (reference sequence). The CDR3 reads CASSRGSNEQFF. CDR3 nucleotides: TGTGCCAGCAGCCGAGGGTCCAATGAGCAGTTCTTC.